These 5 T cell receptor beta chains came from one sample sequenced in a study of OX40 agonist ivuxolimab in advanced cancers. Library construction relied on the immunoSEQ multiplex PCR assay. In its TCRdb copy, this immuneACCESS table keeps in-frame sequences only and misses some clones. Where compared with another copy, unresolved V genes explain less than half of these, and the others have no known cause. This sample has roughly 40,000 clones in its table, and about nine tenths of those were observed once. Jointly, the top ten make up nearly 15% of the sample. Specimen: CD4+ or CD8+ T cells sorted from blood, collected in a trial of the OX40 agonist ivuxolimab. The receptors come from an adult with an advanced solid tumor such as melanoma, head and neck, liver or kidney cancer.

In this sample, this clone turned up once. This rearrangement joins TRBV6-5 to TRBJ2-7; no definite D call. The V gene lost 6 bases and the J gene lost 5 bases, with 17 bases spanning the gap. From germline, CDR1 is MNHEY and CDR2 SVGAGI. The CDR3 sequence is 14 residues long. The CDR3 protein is CASRGDWDRDEQYF. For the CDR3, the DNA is TGTGCCAGCAGAGGAGACTGGGATCGAGACGAGCAGTACTTC.

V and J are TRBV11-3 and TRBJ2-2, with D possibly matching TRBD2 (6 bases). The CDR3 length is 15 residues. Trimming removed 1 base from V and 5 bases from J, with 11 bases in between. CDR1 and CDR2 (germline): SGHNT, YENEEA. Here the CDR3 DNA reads TGTGCCAGCAGCTTAGTGGTGGGGAGGACCGGGGAGCTGTTTTTT. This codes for CASSLVVGRTGELFF.

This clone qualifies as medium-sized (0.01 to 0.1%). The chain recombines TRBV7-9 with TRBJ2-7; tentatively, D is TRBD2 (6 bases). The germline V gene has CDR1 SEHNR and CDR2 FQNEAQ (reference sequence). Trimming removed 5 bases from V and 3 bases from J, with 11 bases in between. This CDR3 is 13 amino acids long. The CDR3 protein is CASSHRESYEQYF. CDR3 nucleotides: TGTGCCAGCAGCCACCGGGAGAGCTACGAGCAGTACTTC.

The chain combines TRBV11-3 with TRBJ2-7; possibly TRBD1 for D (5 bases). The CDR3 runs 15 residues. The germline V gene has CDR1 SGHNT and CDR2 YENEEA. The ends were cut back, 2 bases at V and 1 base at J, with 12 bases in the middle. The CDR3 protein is CASSLRGTLSYEQYF. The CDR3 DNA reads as TGTGCCAGCAGCTTAAGGGGAACCCTTTCCTACGAGCAGTACTTC.

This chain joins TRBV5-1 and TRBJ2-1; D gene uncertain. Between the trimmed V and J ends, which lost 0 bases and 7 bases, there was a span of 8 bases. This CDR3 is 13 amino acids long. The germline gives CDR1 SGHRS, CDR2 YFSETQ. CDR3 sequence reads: CASSLGLENEQFF. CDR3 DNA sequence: TGCGCCAGCAGCTTGGGGCTGGAAAATGAGCAGTTCTTC. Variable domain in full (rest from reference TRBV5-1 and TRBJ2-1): KAGVTQTPRYLIKTRGQQVTLSCSPISGHRSVSWYQQTPGQGLQFLFEYFSETQRNKGNFPGRFSGRQFSNSRSEMNVSTLELGDSALYLCASSLGLENEQFFGPGTRLTVL.